This TCR beta chain was obtained from a study of blood T cell repertoires in COVID-19. Study information: The analysed material was cDNA or gDNA that came from T cells, B-cell-depleted T cells, or PBMCs.

Germline CDR1 and CDR2: MNHNY and SVGAGI (reference sequence). The J segment lost 3 bases and the V segment lost 6 bases, leaving 4 bases of the junction unmatched. This CDR3 comprises 14 residues. Authors' data handling: Quantification of nucleated cells was approximated via reference gene primer amplification. TCRdb's copy holds only in-frame clones and misses some; the assay was immunoSEQ multiplex PCR. That table gives V, J and clone size, and the DNA gave D and trimming. The table includes just over 300,000 clones, approximately 89% detected once. The sample holds one count of this clone. The J gene is TRBJ2-5, the V gene TRBV6-6; 10 bases align to TRBD1. The specimen sequenced was peripheral blood. The receptor was derived from a woman in her twenties or thirties with COVID-19, enrolled during active disease. The CDR3 DNA is TGTGCCAGCAGCCTGGGACAGGGGAAAGAGACCCAGTACTTC. Amino acid sequence: CASSLGQGKETQYF.